This T cell receptor beta chain was recorded in a study of blood T cell repertoires in COVID-19 (dated by TCRdb to the early 2020s). Some background on the complete study: Samples covering the acute and convalescent phases of COVID-19 were provided by collaborators in the United States, Italy and Spain. The material from the prospective study consisted of cDNA or gDNA derived from T cells, B-cell-depleted T cells, or PBMCs. Deeply sampled blood TCRbeta repertoires from subjects exposed to, actively infected with, or recovered from COVID-19 were included in the dataset. A freely available public database, intended as a resource for researchers studying the immune response to SARS-CoV-2, is where the repertoires were released. Samples were obtained from the ongoing ImmuneRACE study (first 160 participants) and from 1,200 or so subjects provided by 6 global collaborators. The sample metadata nearly always contained a de-identified subject ID, COVID-19 status, age in years and sex. Where available, HLA class I and class II types were obtained from metadata supplied by the sample provider rather than from assay-based typing. Broad study findings and their caveats: How much clinical and demographic metadata was included differed by source and by participant, and the metadata was provided uncurated.

The immunoSEQ Assay, a bias-controlled multiplex PCR, was used to amplify TCRbeta CDR3 regions from genomic DNA. The study's processing was this. The number of nucleated cells in each sample was estimated from the amplification of reference gene primers within the assay. Sequence reads were collapsed and filtered to measure the absolute abundance of every unique TCRbeta CDR3 rearrangement. For each sample, productive Simpson clonality was calculated as the square root of Simpson's diversity index over productive rearrangements. In TCRdb, the immuneACCESS table is reduced to in-frame sequences with V and J assigned. These tables do not hold every clone; where another copy was compared, an unresolved V gene accounts for under half, and the others remain unexplained. V and J calls and clone size follow that table, whereas D and trimming were derived from the DNA. Within this sample are about 220,000 clones, with roughly 88% of them counted one time only. The ten most abundant clones make up about 2% of the sample.

About this clone: Which antigen it targets is not known. Within one base of it there is no much larger clone, and no base qualities were kept.

Another Seattle source contributed samples from volunteer blood donors who had recovered from COVID-19. Collaborating institutions collected whole blood in K2EDTA tubes following their own protocols. Collaborator samples were shipped for TCRbeta analysis as frozen whole blood, isolated PBMCs, or DNA extracted from either sample type. Per the germline V gene (reference sequence), MNHEY is the CDR1 and SMNVEV is the CDR2. Trimmed from V: 6 bases; trimmed from J: 3 bases; junction bases lacking a gene match: 7. The CDR3 covers 15 residues, taking in both the cysteine and the phenylalanine. Kept here is only the CDR3 DNA, which spans 45 bases and is read in frame from base 1.

The clonotype originates from a man aged 25 to 40 who had recovered from COVID-19. The source material was peripheral blood. Recombination joined TRBV27 with TRBJ2-7, and 11 junctional nucleotides match TRBD1. The DNA sequence is TGTGCCAGCAGCTATGCGGGGACAGGGGGCTACGAGCAGTACTTC. Translated, it reads CASSYAGTGGYEQYF.